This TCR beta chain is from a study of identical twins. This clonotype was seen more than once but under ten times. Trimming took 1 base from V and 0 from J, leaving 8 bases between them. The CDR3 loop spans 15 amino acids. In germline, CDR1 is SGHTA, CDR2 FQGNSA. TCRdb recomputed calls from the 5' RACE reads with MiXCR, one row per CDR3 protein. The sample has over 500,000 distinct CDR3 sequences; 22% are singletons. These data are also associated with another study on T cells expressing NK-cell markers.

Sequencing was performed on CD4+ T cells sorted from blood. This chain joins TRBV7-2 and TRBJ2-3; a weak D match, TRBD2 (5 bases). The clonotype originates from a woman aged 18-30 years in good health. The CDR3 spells CASSLVVASTDTQYF. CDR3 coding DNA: TGTGCCAGCAGCTTAGTAGTAGCGAGCACAGATACGCAGTATTTT. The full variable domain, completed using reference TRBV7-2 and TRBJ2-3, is GAGVSQSPSNKVTEKGKDVELRCDPISGHTALYWYRQSLGQGLEFLIYFQGNSAPDKSGLPSDRFSAERTGGSVSTLTIQRTQQEDSAVYLCASSLVVASTDTQYFGPGTRLTVL.